This record covers a single TCR beta chain. The authors' processing: The assay estimated nucleated cells by amplifying reference gene primers. Libraries were prepared by immunoSEQ multiplex PCR; TCRdb keeps only in-frame clonotypes and omits some of them. Clone size and the V and J calls come from that table; the DNA yielded D and trimming. This sample has around 77,000 clones, with around 83% found just once. The sample is drawn from a study of blood T cell repertoires in COVID-19. V dropped 0 bases and J dropped 8 bases, with 26 bases sitting between them. This CDR3 comprises 19 residues. CDR1 and CDR2 (germline): MGHRA, YSYEKL.

This chain joins TRBV4-1 and TRBJ2-1, with D possibly being TRBD2 (6 bases). Material for sequencing was peripheral blood. The TCR originated in a man older than 75 with acute or convalescent COVID-19. The CDR3 DNA reads TGCGCCAGCAGCCAAGAAGCCCCGGAGGCTAGCGACTCTTCGGATGAGCAGTTCTTC. Translated, it gives CASSQEAPEASDSSDEQFF.